These 30 T cell receptor beta chains share one sample of origin, sequenced in a study of blood T cell repertoires in COVID-19. Data came from immunoSEQ multiplex PCR; TCRdb stores just in-frame clones and leaves some out. Of about 58,000 clones in the sample, about 89% were seen once. Specimen: peripheral blood. These TCRs come from a woman aged 60 to 75 with active COVID-19.

The V and J genes are TRBV3-1 (or the pseudogene TRBV3-2) and TRBJ1-2; D is unclear. Looked up from germline, CDR1 is LGHDT and CDR2 is YNNKEL (reference sequence). The CDR3 covers 13 residues. Between the trimmed V and J ends, which lost 0 bases and 4 bases, there was a span of 6 bases. CDR3 amino acids: CASSQESVYGYTF. DNA for the CDR3: TGTGCCAGCAGCCAAGAGTCGGTCTATGGCTACACCTTC.

This clone was counted between two and nine times. The chain has TRBV6-2 or TRBV6-3 and TRBJ2-2; the D gene is possibly TRBD1 (5 bases). Germline loops: CDR1 MNHEY, CDR2 SVGEGT. Trimming cost V 4 bases and J 4 bases, with 22 bases left between them. CDR3 length: 18 amino acids. The CDR3 coding sequence is TGTGCCAGCAGTTCTGGTGGGGCCCTTACCAACCCCACCGGGGAGCTGTTTTTT. It specifies CASSSGGALTNPTGELFF.

The rearrangement links TRBV20-1 to TRBJ2-5; the match to TRBD2 covers 10 bases. CDR3 length: 15 amino acids. J lost 5 bases, V lost 3 bases, and 9 bases had no gene match. Germline-derived CDR1 and CDR2 are DFQATT and SNEGSKA (reference sequence). CDR3 DNA sequence: TGCAGTGCTAGTGGGAGCGGGGGGGCTTGGGAGACCCAGTACTTC. It codes for CSASGSGGAWETQYF.

This clone has only one observation. The chain couples TRBV19 to TRBJ2-5, with 9 bases that match TRBD1. Unmatched junction bases numbered 8, after V lost 4 bases and J lost 5 bases. The CDR3 runs to 15 residues. Per the germline V gene, CDR1 is LNHDA and CDR2 is SQIVND (reference sequence). The CDR3 spells CASSTGTGKSETQYF. Here the CDR3 DNA reads TGTGCCAGTAGTACCGGGACAGGGAAATCCGAGACCCAGTACTTC. The full variable domain, completed using reference TRBV19 and TRBJ2-5, is DGGITQSPKYLFRKEGQNVTLSCEQNLNHDAMYWYRQDPGQGLRLIYYSQIVNDFQKGDIAEGYSVSREKKESFPLTVTSAQKNPTAFYLCASSTGTGKSETQYFGPGTRLLVL.

This clone is a singleton in its sample. This chain connects TRBV7-2 to TRBJ2-3; a possible D gene is TRBD1 (5 bases). The V gene's germline CDR1 is SGHTA and CDR2 FQGNSA. The CDR3 contains 15 residues. With 0 bases removed from V and 6 bases from J, the gap between germline ends came to 13 bases. The CDR3 sequence is CASSLAGLFGDTQYF. The CDR3 nucleotides are TGTGCCAGCAGCTTAGCGGGGCTGTTTGGGGATACGCAGTATTTT. Filled out from reference TRBV7-2 and TRBJ2-3, the complete variable domain reads GAGVSQSPSNKVTEKGKDVELRCDPISGHTALYWYRQSLGQGLEFLIYFQGNSAPDKSGLPSDRFSAERTGGSVSTLTIQRTQQEDSAVYLCASSLAGLFGDTQYFGPGTRLTVL.

The CDR3 DNA is TGTGCCAGCAGTTGGGGGGGGTACAATGAGCAGTTCTTC. It yields the protein CASSWGGYNEQFF. V gene TRBV12-3 or TRBV12-4 combines with J gene TRBJ2-1; 7 nucleotides line up with TRBD2. The CDR3 is 13 amino acids. After removal of 4 bases from V and 4 bases from J, the junction contained 1 base not matched to a gene.

The rearrangement joins TRBV21-1 to TRBJ1-1; TRBD1 is the table's D call, not checked against the DNA. TRBV21-1 represents a pseudogene. This CDR3 is built from 16 residues. The CDR3 DNA sequence: TGTGCCAGCAGCAAATACCCGCTGGGGGCTGACACTGAAGCTTTCTTT. It encodes CASSKYPLGADTEAFF.

The rearrangement links TRBV6-5 to TRBJ2-1, with TRBD2 identical over 7 bases. This CDR3 is 15 amino acids long. V trimming: 5 bases; J trimming: 7 bases; junction bases outside the gene matches: 11. Germline V CDR1 and CDR2: MNHEY, SVGAGI. CDR3 coding DNA: TGTGCCAGCAGTCAACCCATAGCGGGCGGGAATGAGCAGTTCTTC. Protein: CASSQPIAGGNEQFF.

V gene TRBV7-2 combines with J gene TRBJ1-3; D is unresolved. V lost 4 bases and J lost 1, with 11 bases in between. Germline V gene sequence: CDR1 SGHTA, CDR2 FQGNSA. The CDR3 spans 15 residues. The CDR3 region has the DNA TGTGCCAGCAGCTCCGTATCCAGTTCTGGAAACACCATATATTTT. It specifies CASSSVSSSGNTIYF.

The V and J genes are TRBV6-1 and TRBJ1-2; 9 nucleotides align to TRBD1. CDR1 is MNHNS and CDR2 is SASEGT in the germline V gene. With V trimmed by 2 bases and J by 5 bases, 12 bases remained unmatched. The CDR3 is 17 amino acids. The CDR3 DNA reads as TGTGCCAGCAGTGAACTACTACCAAACAGGGGGCCTTATGGCTACACCTTC. This sequence encodes CASSELLPNRGPYGYTF.

The chain uses TRBV15 and TRBJ2-5; perhaps TRBD1 as D (5 bases). Germline V gives CDR1 LNHNV, CDR2 YYDKDF (reference sequence). The germline V and J ends were trimmed by 0 bases and 5 bases, with 13 bases remaining between them. CDR3 length: 15 residues. The CDR3 region has the DNA TGTGCCACCAGCAGAGATTTGCAGGGTCAGGAGACCCAGTACTTC. It specifies CATSRDLQGQETQYF.

The V and J genes are TRBV9 and TRBJ2-1; 10 nucleotides align to TRBD1. V dropped 2 bases and J dropped 1; count of bases not matched to a gene: 6. The germline V gene has CDR1 SGDLS and CDR2 YYNGEE. This CDR3 region has 17 residues. CDR3: CASSVPPGQGSYNEQFF. The CDR3 DNA sequence: TGTGCCAGCAGCGTTCCACCGGGACAGGGGTCCTACAATGAGCAGTTCTTC.

The chain is built from TRBV9 and TRBJ2-1; D gene unclear. CDR3 length: 14 residues. Germline V gives CDR1 SGDLS, CDR2 YYNGEE. The V end was cut by 0 bases, the J end by 5 bases, with 9 bases between. CDR3 sequence (DNA): TGTGCCAGCAGCGTAGGGCCCTTCGACAATGAGCAGTTCTTC. This codes for CASSVGPFDNEQFF.

Comment on this clone: One end of the junction varies from germline; a read error may be responsible. The chain employs TRBV6-5 and TRBJ1-1; 7 bases agree with TRBD1. The germline V gene encodes CDR1 MNHEY and CDR2 SVGAGI. This CDR3 is 14 amino acids long. The CDR3 is CASSLDRVGTDAFF. The CDR3 bases are TGTGCCAGCAGCCTCGACAGGGTAGGGACTGATGCTTTCTTT.

The chain combines TRBV7-2 with TRBJ2-1, with D uncertain. The CDR3 runs 12 residues. V lost 6 bases to trimming and J lost 4 bases, with 7 bases between them. Germline V gene sequence: CDR1 SGHTA, CDR2 FQGNSA. The CDR3 spells CASRQAYNEQFF. The CDR3 nucleotides read TGTGCCAGCAGGCAGGCTTACAATGAGCAGTTCTTC.

The CDR3 sequence is CASSFPTDGSDYGYTF. The DNA of the CDR3 is TGCGCCAGCAGCTTCCCTACTGACGGGAGTGACTATGGCTACACCTTC. This chain links TRBV5-1 with TRBJ1-2; D is undetermined. There are 16 residues in the CDR3. Trimming took 2 bases from V and 3 from J, leaving 17 bases between them. Germline CDR1 reads SGHRS; CDR2 reads YFSETQ.

CDR3 loop: CASTPLMGPEAFF. The CDR3 coding sequence is TGTGCCAGTACCCCCTTAATGGGGCCTGAAGCTTTCTTT. V usage is TRBV19 and J usage is TRBJ1-1; a weak D match, TRBD1 (5 bases). CDR3 length equals 13 residues. Germline assignment: CDR1 LNHDA and CDR2 SQIVND (reference sequence). V was trimmed by 7 bases and J by 6 bases, leaving 15 bases between them.

The chain combines TRBV18 with TRBJ1-5; D is perhaps TRBD1 (5 bases). V was shortened by 2 bases and J by 0 bases, with 8 bases between the two germline ends. Germline CDR1 is KGHSH and CDR2 is LQKENI. The CDR3 contains 15 residues. In DNA, the CDR3 is TGTGCCAGCTCACCAGGACAAATTAGCAATCAGCCCCAGCATTTT. It encodes CASSPGQISNQPQHF.

The genes are TRBV27 and TRBJ2-7, with D tentatively TRBD2 (6 bases). The CDR3 is 15 residues long. V was trimmed by 8 bases and J by 2 bases, leaving 19 bases between them. Germline CDR1 is MNHEY and CDR2 is SMNVEV (reference sequence). The CDR3 DNA reads TGTGCCAGCCGCAAAGCAGGAGGGGAAGCCTACGAGCAGTACTTC. This sequence encodes CASRKAGGEAYEQYF.

The chain has TRBV27 and TRBJ2-7, with D perhaps TRBD2 (6 bases). The germline V and J ends were trimmed by 5 bases and 2 bases, with 13 bases remaining between them. CDR1 is MNHEY, CDR2 SMNVEV, per germline (reference sequence). This CDR3 spans 14 amino acids. The CDR3 reads CASSQRRGPYEQYF. For the CDR3, the DNA is TGTGCCAGCAGTCAAAGGAGGGGACCCTACGAGCAGTACTTC.

Only one count was recorded for this clone. This chain links TRBV5-1 with TRBJ2-3, with a weak D call TRBD2 (5 bases). V was clipped by 3 bases and J by 6 bases, with 14 bases between them. This CDR3 contains 14 residues. The V gene's germline CDR1 is SGHRS and CDR2 YFSETQ. The CDR3 reads CASSWSSTRDTQYF. Written as DNA, the CDR3 is TGCGCCAGCAGCTGGTCTTCAACTAGGGATACGCAGTATTTT.

J is TRBJ1-5 and V is TRBV3-1 (or the pseudogene TRBV3-2); 7 bases map to TRBD1. CDR3 length: 17 residues. J lost 4 bases, V lost 0 bases, and 9 bases had no gene match. Germline V gene lookup returns CDR1 LGHDT and CDR2 YNNKEL (reference sequence). CDR3 in DNA: TGTGCCAGCAGCCAAGATTTTCCGGGACAGCTTAATCAGCCCCAGCATTTT. Translating gives CASSQDFPGQLNQPQHF.

This clone is a singleton in its sample. This chain joins TRBV30 and TRBJ2-5; 8 bases match TRBD1. Germline values: CDR1 GTSNPN, CDR2 SVGIG (reference sequence). There are 15 residues in the CDR3. The junction had 9 bases not matched to a gene; V was cut back by 5 bases and J by 1 base. CDR3 residues: CAWALSGGLQETQYF. CDR3 DNA: TGTGCCTGGGCCTTATCAGGGGGCCTCCAAGAGACCCAGTACTTC.

The chain combines TRBV19 with TRBJ2-5, with 9 positions matching TRBD1. The CDR3 runs 14 residues. The germline V gene encodes CDR1 LNHDA and CDR2 SQIVND (reference sequence). The ends lost 6 bases at V and 5 bases at J; junction bases unmatched: 7. Here the CDR3 reads CASRRTGVYETQYF. The CDR3, as DNA: TGTGCCAGTAGGCGGACAGGGGTTTACGAGACCCAGTACTTC.

The V gene is TRBV29-1, the J gene TRBJ1-1; 10 bases are a match to TRBD1. The germline gives CDR1 SQVTM, CDR2 ANQGSEA. After removal of 1 base from V and 4 bases from J, the junction contained 0 bases not matched to a gene. This CDR3 region has 13 residues. Here the CDR3 reads CSVEGTGGTEAFF. The CDR3 DNA is TGCAGCGTTGAAGGGACAGGGGGCACTGAAGCTTTCTTT.

The chain couples TRBV5-1 to TRBJ2-5; TRBD2 aligns across 12 bases. The CDR3 extends over 17 amino acids. Germline CDR1 SGHRS, CDR2 YFSETQ. Unmatched junction bases numbered 8, after V lost 3 bases and J lost 2 bases. The CDR3 coding sequence is TGCGCCAGCAGCTCGTTTCTAGCGGGGGGGATTCAAGAGACCCAGTACTTC. This gives the protein CASSSFLAGGIQETQYF.

The rearrangement joins TRBV6-6 to TRBJ2-6; TRBD1 is a possible D gene (6 bases). CDR1 and CDR2 from the germline V gene are MNHNY and SVGAGI (reference sequence). The V gene lost 5 bases and the J gene lost 0 bases, with 11 bases spanning the gap. The CDR3 sequence is 16 residues long. As DNA, the CDR3 is TGTGCCAGCAGTGCCGGGACAACCTCTGGGGCCAACGTCCTGACTTTC. This encodes CASSAGTTSGANVLTF.

V gene TRBV6-5 combines with J gene TRBJ1-5; D is undetermined. V dropped 6 bases and J dropped 4 bases, with 10 bases sitting between them. CDR3 length equals 13 residues. Germline CDR1 and CDR2: MNHEY and SVGAGI. The CDR3 DNA is TGTGCCAGCAGCTGGGGAGGGAATCAGCCCCAGCATTTT. It encodes CASSWGGNQPQHF.

V is TRBV5-1 and J is TRBJ2-1; 10 nucleotides align to TRBD2. Losses at the gene ends were 3 bases for V and 4 bases for J; bases not matched to a gene: 4. CDR1 and CDR2 (germline): SGHRS, YFSETQ. This CDR3 is 15 amino acids long. This CDR3 reads CASSSERGGYNEQFF. The CDR3 DNA follows: TGCGCCAGCAGCTCAGAGCGGGGGGGATACAATGAGCAGTTCTTC.

The chain combines TRBV5-1 with TRBJ1-2, with 7 bases that match TRBD1. In germline, CDR1 is SGHRS, CDR2 YFSETQ. V trimming: 6 bases; J trimming: 4 bases; junction bases outside the gene matches: 9. This CDR3 has 14 amino acids. CDR3 protein: CASKLGGLAYGYTF. The CDR3, as DNA: TGCGCCAGCAAGTTAGGGGGCTTGGCCTATGGCTACACCTTC.